The 26 T cell receptor beta chains listed next were all sequenced from one sample in a study of T cell repertoires in cytomegalovirus infection. TCRdb re-analysed the reads in MiXCR, keeping a single row per CDR3 protein. The table includes 510,000 or so distinct CDR3 sequences, about 25% detected once. Sequenced: PBMCs. These receptors were collected from a human donor in good health (CMV status not recorded). Some clones in this sample may be carry-over from other donors' samples.

The chain employs TRBV27 and TRBJ2-7; possibly TRBD1 for D (6 bases). The CDR3 is 16 residues long. V lost 5 bases and J lost 1, with 18 bases in between. CDR1 is MNHEY, CDR2 SMNVEV, per germline (reference sequence). The CDR3 sequence: CASSPRGGPASYEQYF. The CDR3 DNA reads as TGTGCCAGCAGTCCCCGAGGGGGTCCCGCATCCTACGAGCAGTACTTC.

V gene TRBV5-6 combines with J gene TRBJ1-5; 9 nucleotides agree with TRBD1. J gave up 2 bases and V 4 bases, and 13 bases lay outside the gene matches. The CDR3 extends over 18 amino acids. Germline V gene data show CDR1 as SGHDT and CDR2 as YYEEEE. CDR3 nucleotide sequence: TGTGCCAGCAGCCAGGGACAGGGCAGATTTGTTCGCAATCAGCCCCAGCATTTT. This gives the protein CASSQGQGRFVRNQPQHF.

The rearrangement links TRBV6-1 to TRBJ1-1; 10 bases align to TRBD1. Germline CDR1 MNHNS, CDR2 SASEGT. V trimming: 5 bases; J trimming: 1 base; junction bases outside the gene matches: 7. The CDR3 has 16 amino acids. CDR3 in amino acids: CASSTARDRGNTEAFF. The CDR3 bases are TGTGCCAGCAGTACGGCCAGGGACAGGGGGAACACTGAAGCTTTCTTT.

V usage is TRBV6-5 and J usage is TRBJ2-3, with D possibly called TRBD1 or TRBD2 (5 bases each). The germline V and J ends were trimmed by 3 bases and 4 bases, with 17 bases remaining between them. The CDR3 has 16 residues. Germline CDR1 reads MNHEY; CDR2 reads SVGAGI. CDR3 coding DNA: TGTGCCAGCAGTTATGGGGGACCCGCGCTCGCAGATACGCAGTATTTT. This sequence encodes CASSYGGPALADTQYF.

This clonotype turned up a few times. V usage is TRBV6-2 or TRBV6-3 and J usage is TRBJ2-2; D is possibly TRBD2 (6 bases). The V end lost 2 bases, the J end lost 2 bases, and 12 bases lay between the germline ends. This CDR3 spans 16 amino acids. Germline V gene data show CDR1 as MNHEY and CDR2 as SVGEGT. CDR3 DNA sequence: TGTGCCAGCAGTTACATACCGGGAGCTAACACCGGGGAGCTGTTTTTT. Amino acid sequence: CASSYIPGANTGELFF.

In the case of this clonotype: The junction departs from germline at one end; a sequencing error may be responsible. The chain carries TRBV5-6 and TRBJ2-1; D unresolved. The CDR3 sequence is 12 residues long. Germline V gene sequence: CDR1 SGHDT, CDR2 YYEEEE. The CDR3 DNA reads TGTGCCAGCAGCTTGGTAACTACGGAGCTGTTCTTC. This translates into CASSLVTTELFF.

This chain's CDR3 is CASSPLGQRLEQYV. In DNA form, the CDR3 reads TGTGCCAGCAGTCCCCTTGGACAGCGCCTCGAGCAGTACGTC. This chain uses TRBV27 with TRBJ2-7; perhaps TRBD1 as D (6 bases). The germline CDR1 and CDR2 sequences are MNHEY and SMNVEV (reference sequence). The CDR3 runs 14 residues. Trimming removed 5 bases at V and 6 bases at J, with 17 bases between.

V is TRBV12-3 or TRBV12-4 and J is TRBJ2-6; D not certain. V was pared by 4 bases and J by 1 base, with 17 bases between. The CDR3 has 18 residues. CDR3 protein: CASSSDDWKNSGANVLTF. DNA of the CDR3: TGTGCCAGCAGTTCTGATGACTGGAAAAATTCTGGGGCCAACGTCCTGACTTTC.

This clonotype was seen only once. The chain is built from TRBV24-1 and TRBJ2-1; 10 bases agree with TRBD1. V lost 3 bases, J lost 10 bases, and 5 bases stayed unmatched. The CDR3 length is 14 residues. Germline V gene lookup returns CDR1 KGHDR and CDR2 SFDVKD. This CDR3 is CATSDRDRGYEQFF. DNA of the CDR3: TGTGCCACCAGTGATCGGGACAGGGGCTACGAGCAGTTCTTC.

V is TRBV30 and J is TRBJ2-1; 9 bases are a match to TRBD1. With 5 bases clipped from V and 8 bases from J, the junction kept 7 bases outside the gene matches. Germline V gene sequence: CDR1 GTSNPN, CDR2 SVGIG (reference sequence). This CDR3 region has 13 residues. The DNA for the CDR3 is TGTGCCTGGGATTTGGGACAGGGCGATGAGCAGTTCTTC. Translation: CAWDLGQGDEQFF.

V is TRBV4-1 and J is TRBJ2-3, with D tentatively TRBD1 (6 bases). The V gene's germline CDR1 is MGHRA and CDR2 YSYEKL. V was clipped by 0 bases and J by 2 bases, with 12 bases between them. The CDR3 has 16 residues. The CDR3 region has the DNA TGCGCCAGCAGCCAAGAGAGAGCAGGGGCCACAGATACGCAGTATTTT. This codes for CASSQERAGATDTQYF.

This clonotype was seen many times. The CDR3 nucleotides read TGTGCCAGCAACCGGGACGTTTGGGGCGAGCAGTACTTC. This sequence encodes CASNRDVWGEQYF. The gene calls are TRBV6-2 or TRBV6-3 and TRBJ2-7, with D perhaps given as TRBD1 or TRBD2 (5 bases each). Looked up from germline, CDR1 is MNHEY and CDR2 is SVGEGT. V was clipped by 7 bases and J by 6 bases, with 16 bases between them. This CDR3 spans 13 amino acids.

The chain employs TRBV19 and TRBJ2-3; the D gene could be TRBD1 or TRBD2 (5 bases each). CDR3 length: 17 amino acids. Germline CDR1 and CDR2: LNHDA and SQIVND (reference sequence). The V end lost 3 bases, the J end lost 2 bases, and 18 bases lay between the germline ends. The CDR3 DNA reads as TGTGCCAGTAGTATTCGGGGCGCTGGTCCGGTCACAGATACGCAGTATTTT. As protein: CASSIRGAGPVTDTQYF.

Ten or more counts support this clonotype. This chain links TRBV7-2 with TRBJ1-6; unclear D gene. Germline V gene lookup returns CDR1 SGHTA and CDR2 FQGNSA. Trimming left V 1 base short and J 11 bases short, with 6 bases between. This CDR3 has 12 amino acids. The DNA of the CDR3 is TGTGCCAGCAGCTTAGTCTCTACACCCCTCCACTTT. Amino acids: CASSLVSTPLHF.

The CDR3 region is CASSRPSTGELFF. CDR3 coding DNA: TGTGCCAGCAGCCGACCTAGCACCGGGGAGCTGTTTTTT. The chain uses TRBV11-3 and TRBJ2-2; D call uncertain. The CDR3 is made up of 13 amino acids. The germline V gene has CDR1 SGHNT and CDR2 YENEEA. V was shortened by 5 bases and J by 4 bases, with 8 bases between the two germline ends.

The chain carries TRBV27 and TRBJ2-6; D is perhaps TRBD2 (5 bases). In germline, CDR1 is MNHEY, CDR2 SMNVEV (reference sequence). The CDR3 covers 16 residues. Trimming removed 2 bases at V and 2 bases at J, with 10 bases between. The CDR3 DNA follows: TGTGCCAGCAGTTTAAGTCGGGGAACTGGGGCCAACGTCCTGACTTTC. The encoded protein is CASSLSRGTGANVLTF.

This clonotype was seen many times. The chain is built from TRBV7-2 and TRBJ2-5, with 7 bases identical to TRBD2. J was trimmed by 2 bases and V by 2 bases; bases with no gene match: 11. Germline loops: CDR1 SGHTA, CDR2 FQGNSA. The length of the CDR3 is 17 residues. The CDR3 protein is CASSLKSRGGGQETQYF. The CDR3 DNA reads TGTGCCAGCAGCTTAAAATCTCGGGGCGGGGGACAAGAGACCCAGTACTTC. The whole variable domain, filled in from reference TRBV7-2 and TRBJ2-5, reads GAGVSQSPSNKVTEKGKDVELRCDPISGHTALYWYRQSLGQGLEFLIYFQGNSAPDKSGLPSDRFSAERTGGSVSTLTIQRTQQEDSAVYLCASSLKSRGGGQETQYFGPGTRLLVL.

This clonotype turned up a few times. The gene calls are TRBV11-2 and TRBJ1-5, with 8 bases identical to TRBD1. The CDR3 covers 15 residues. The J segment lost 5 bases and the V segment lost 1 base, leaving 4 bases of the junction unmatched. From germline, CDR1 is SGHAT and CDR2 FQNNGV. As DNA, the CDR3 is TGTGCCAGCAGCTTAGGACAGGGGAATGATCAGCCCCAGCATTTT. This encodes CASSLGQGNDQPQHF.

This clonotype was picked up a small number of times. CDR3 protein: CATSDLSPKWFF. The CDR3, as DNA: TGTGCCACCAGTGATTTGAGCCCTAAGTGGTTCTTC. The genes are TRBV24-1 and TRBJ2-1; no firm D call. Per germline, CDR1 KGHDR and CDR2 SFDVKD. This CDR3 has 12 residues. Trimming cost V 0 bases and J 15 bases, with 11 bases left between them.

The chain employs TRBV6-2 or TRBV6-3 and TRBJ1-5, with a possible D match to TRBD1 (6 bases). CDR1 is MNHEY, CDR2 SVGEGT, per germline. The CDR3 loop spans 17 amino acids. Trimming removed 0 bases from V and 4 bases from J, with 16 bases in between. The CDR3 DNA reads as TGTGCCAGCAGTTACTCCCAGAACAGGGTATTAAATCAGCCCCAGCATTTT. Amino acids: CASSYSQNRVLNQPQHF.

This clonotype was counted between two and nine times. The chain recombines TRBV24-1 with TRBJ2-1; 9 bases align to TRBD1. This CDR3 is 14 amino acids long. Germline loops: CDR1 KGHDR, CDR2 SFDVKD. With 8 bases clipped from V and 4 bases from J, the junction kept 5 bases outside the gene matches. DNA of the CDR3: TGTGCCACCACCGGGACAGGGAGGTACAATGAGCAGTTCTTC. Its protein is CATTGTGRYNEQFF.

This chain joins TRBV5-6 and TRBJ2-1, with 7 bases fitting TRBD1. V shed 4 bases and J 2 bases; nucleotides not matched to a gene: 9. CDR3 length: 16 residues. Germline V gives CDR1 SGHDT, CDR2 YYEEEE. The CDR3 loop is CASSGGTGVPYNEQFF. The CDR3 region has the DNA TGTGCCAGCAGCGGAGGAACAGGGGTGCCCTACAATGAGCAGTTCTTC.

In its sample, this clonotype was seen many times. The chain has TRBV7-2 and TRBJ2-3, with D perhaps assigned TRBD1 or TRBD2 (6 bases each). CDR1 is SGHTA and CDR2 is FQGNSA in the germline V gene. This CDR3 comprises 15 residues. Trimming shortened V by 3 bases and J by 4 bases, and 14 bases separated the two germline ends. This CDR3 reads CASSLARGLPDTQYF. CDR3 nucleotide sequence: TGTGCCAGCAGCTTGGCCAGGGGACTTCCAGATACGCAGTATTTT.

This clonotype was counted at least ten times. The chain links TRBV7-8 to TRBJ1-1; D perhaps matches TRBD1 (6 bases). From germline, CDR1 is SGHVS and CDR2 FQNEAQ. The CDR3 covers 17 residues. Trimming shortened V by 4 bases and J by 1 base, and 19 bases separated the two germline ends. CDR3 in amino acids: CASSSPRMDRENTEAFF. CDR3 DNA sequence: TGTGCCAGCAGCTCACCTAGGATGGACAGAGAGAACACTGAAGCTTTCTTT.

The chain combines TRBV20-1 with TRBJ2-3, with TRBD2 matching 10 bases. This CDR3 has 14 residues. CDR1 is DFQATT, CDR2 SNEGSKA, per germline (reference sequence). CDR3 amino acids: CIAKKREGLDTQYF. In DNA form, the CDR3 reads TGCATTGCAAAGAAGCGGGAGGGCCTAGATACGCAGTATTTT.

J is TRBJ1-5 and V is TRBV30, with D unclear. V was cut by 1 base and J by 4 bases, with 20 bases left in between. The CDR3 is 17 amino acids. The V gene's germline CDR1 is GTSNPN and CDR2 SVGIG (reference sequence). CDR3 in amino acids: CAWSGGGPDYGNQPQHF. The CDR3 DNA sequence: TGTGCCTGGAGTGGCGGCGGGCCTGATTATGGGAATCAGCCCCAGCATTTT.